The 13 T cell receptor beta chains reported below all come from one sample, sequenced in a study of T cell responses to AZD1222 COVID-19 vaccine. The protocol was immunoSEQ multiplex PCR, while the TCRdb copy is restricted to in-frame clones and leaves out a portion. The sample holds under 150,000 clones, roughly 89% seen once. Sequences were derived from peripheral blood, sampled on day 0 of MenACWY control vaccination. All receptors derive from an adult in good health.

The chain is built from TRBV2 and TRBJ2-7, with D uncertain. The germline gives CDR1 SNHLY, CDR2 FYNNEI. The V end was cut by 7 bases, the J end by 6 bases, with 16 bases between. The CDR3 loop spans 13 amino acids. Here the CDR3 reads CASKGRISLEQYF. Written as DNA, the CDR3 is TGTGCCAGCAAAGGTCGGATCTCCCTCGAGCAGTACTTC. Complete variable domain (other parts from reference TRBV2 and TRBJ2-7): EPEVTQTPSHQVTQMGQEVILRCVPISNHLYFYWYRQILGQKVEFLVSFYNNEISEKSEIFDDQFSVERPDGSNFTLKIRSTKLEDSAMYFCASKGRISLEQYFGPGTRLTVT.

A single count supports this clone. The CDR3 nucleotides are TGTGCCAGCAGCCAAGAATTCCAGAGGGCCAAAAACATTCAGTACTTC. Its translation is CASSQEFQRAKNIQYF. The chain employs TRBV3-1 (or the pseudogene TRBV3-2) and TRBJ2-4, with D uncertain. The CDR3 covers 16 residues. Germline V gene lookup returns CDR1 LGHDT and CDR2 YNNKEL (reference sequence). V lost 0 bases to trimming and J lost 1 base, with 10 bases between them.

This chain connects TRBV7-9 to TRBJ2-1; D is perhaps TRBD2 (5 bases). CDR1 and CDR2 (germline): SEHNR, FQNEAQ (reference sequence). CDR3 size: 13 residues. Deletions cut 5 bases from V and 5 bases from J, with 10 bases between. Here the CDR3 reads CASSPRADNEQFF. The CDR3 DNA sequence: TGTGCCAGCAGCCCGCGAGCGGACAATGAGCAGTTCTTC.

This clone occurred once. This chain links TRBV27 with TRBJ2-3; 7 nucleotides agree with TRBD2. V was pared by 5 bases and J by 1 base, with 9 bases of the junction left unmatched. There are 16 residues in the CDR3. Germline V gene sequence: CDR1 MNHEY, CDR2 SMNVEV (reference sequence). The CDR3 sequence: CASSTPSGEGTDTQYF. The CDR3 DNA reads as TGTGCCAGCAGTACACCGAGCGGGGAGGGCACAGATACGCAGTATTTT.

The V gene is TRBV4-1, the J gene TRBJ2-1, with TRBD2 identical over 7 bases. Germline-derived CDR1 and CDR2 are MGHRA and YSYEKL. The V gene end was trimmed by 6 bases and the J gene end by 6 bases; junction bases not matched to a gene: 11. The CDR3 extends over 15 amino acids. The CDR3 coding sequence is TGCGCCAGCAGTCCCCCGGCGGGAGCTTTCAATGAGCAGTTCTTC. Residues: CASSPPAGAFNEQFF.

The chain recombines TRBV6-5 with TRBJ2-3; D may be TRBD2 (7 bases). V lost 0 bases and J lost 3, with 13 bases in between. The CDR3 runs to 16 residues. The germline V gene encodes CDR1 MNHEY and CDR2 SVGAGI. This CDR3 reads CASSYSGGLRTDTQYF. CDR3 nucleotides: TGTGCCAGCAGTTACTCGGGGGGGCTAAGGACAGATACGCAGTATTTT.

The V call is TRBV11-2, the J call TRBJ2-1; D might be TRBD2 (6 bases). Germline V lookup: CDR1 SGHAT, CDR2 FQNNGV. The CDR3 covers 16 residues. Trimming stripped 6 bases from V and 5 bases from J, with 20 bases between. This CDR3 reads CASRSLRGKSDNEQFF. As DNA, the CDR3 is TGTGCCAGCAGAAGCCTCCGGGGGAAATCAGACAATGAGCAGTTCTTC.

CDR3 residues: CASSWLAGMNTGELFF. In DNA, the CDR3 is TGTGCCAGCAGTTGGCTAGCGGGAATGAACACCGGGGAGCTGTTTTTT. The chain combines TRBV27 with TRBJ2-2; 9 bases are shared with TRBD2. This CDR3 spans 16 amino acids. The germline V gene has CDR1 MNHEY and CDR2 SMNVEV (reference sequence). J gave up 1 base and V 4 bases, and 4 bases lay outside the gene matches.

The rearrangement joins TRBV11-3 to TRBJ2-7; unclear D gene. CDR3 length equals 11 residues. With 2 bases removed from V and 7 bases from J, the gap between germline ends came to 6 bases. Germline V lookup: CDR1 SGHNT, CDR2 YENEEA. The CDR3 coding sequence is TGTGCCAGCAGCTTAAGAGATGAGCAGTACTTC. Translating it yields CASSLRDEQYF.

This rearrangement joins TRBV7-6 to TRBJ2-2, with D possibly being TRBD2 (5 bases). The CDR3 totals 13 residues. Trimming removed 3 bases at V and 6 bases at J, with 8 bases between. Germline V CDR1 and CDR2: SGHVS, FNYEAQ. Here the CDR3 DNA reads TGTGCCAGCAGCTTCACGGACTCCGGGGAGCTGTTTTTT. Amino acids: CASSFTDSGELFF. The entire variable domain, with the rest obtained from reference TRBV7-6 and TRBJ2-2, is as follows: GAGVSQSPRYKVTKRGQDVALRCDPISGHVSLYWYRQALGQGPEFLTYFNYEAQQDKSGLPNDRFSAERPEGSISTLTIQRTEQRDSAMYRCASSFTDSGELFFGEGSRLTVL.

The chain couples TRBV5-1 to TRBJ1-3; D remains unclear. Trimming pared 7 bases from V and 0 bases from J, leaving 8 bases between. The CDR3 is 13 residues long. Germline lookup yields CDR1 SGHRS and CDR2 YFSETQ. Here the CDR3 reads CASRSRSGNTIYF. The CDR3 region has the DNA TGCGCCAGCCGGAGTCGCTCTGGAAACACCATATATTTT.

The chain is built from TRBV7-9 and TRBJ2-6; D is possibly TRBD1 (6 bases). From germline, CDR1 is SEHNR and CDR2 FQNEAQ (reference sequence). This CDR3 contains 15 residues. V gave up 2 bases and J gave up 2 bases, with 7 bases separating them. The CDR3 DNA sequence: TGTGCCAGCAGCTTAACAGGGACTGGGGCCAACGTCCTGACTTTC. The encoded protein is CASSLTGTGANVLTF. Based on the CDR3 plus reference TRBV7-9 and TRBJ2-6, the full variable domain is DTGVSQNPRHKITKRGQNVTFRCDPISEHNRLYWYRQTLGQGPEFLTYFQNEAQLEKSRLLSDRFSAERPKGSFSTLEIQRTEQGDSAMYLCASSLTGTGANVLTFGAGSRLTVL.

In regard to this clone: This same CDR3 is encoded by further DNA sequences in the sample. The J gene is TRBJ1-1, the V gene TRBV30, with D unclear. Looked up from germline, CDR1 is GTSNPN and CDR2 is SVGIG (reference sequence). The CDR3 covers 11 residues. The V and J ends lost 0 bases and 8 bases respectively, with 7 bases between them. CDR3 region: CAWSVRAEAFF. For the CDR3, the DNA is TGTGCCTGGAGTGTACGGGCCGAAGCTTTCTTT.